A single sample is the source of the 26 T cell receptor beta chains below, sequenced in a study of Graves' ophthalmopathy and Graves' hyperthyroidism. The authors amplified TCR beta CDR3 regions from RNA transcripts. After a first-round RT-PCR with HTBI primers, a second-round multiplex PCR was run. Via MiXCR, TCRdb re-called the multiplex PCR reads, giving one row per CDR3 protein. The table lists about 1.1 million distinct CDR3 sequences, less than 45% of them singletons. The specimen was peripheral blood or thyroid tissue (not recorded which). The receptor source for this set is an adult man with Graves' hyperthyroidism.

Many counts were recorded for this clonotype. The J gene is TRBJ2-7, the V gene TRBV14; 9 bases align to TRBD2. Germline V gene sequence: CDR1 SGHDN, CDR2 FVKESK. Trimming at V came to 4 bases and at J to 6 bases, leaving 10 bases not matched to a gene. The CDR3 covers 15 residues. CDR3 region: CASSPRSSGRGEQYF. CDR3 DNA: TGTGCCAGCAGCCCGAGGAGTAGCGGGAGAGGCGAGCAGTACTTC.

This clonotype showed up many times. This chain joins TRBV10-3 and TRBJ1-2, with D possibly being TRBD1 (5 bases). V lost 6 bases, J lost 6 bases, and 17 bases lay in between. CDR1 and CDR2 (germline): ENHRY, SYGVKD. The CDR3 has 14 amino acids. The CDR3 loop is CAISGTGPADGYTF. CDR3 sequence (DNA): TGTGCCATCAGCGGGACGGGGCCAGCTGATGGCTACACCTTC.

This chain uses TRBV6-6 with TRBJ2-2; TRBD2 aligns across 10 bases. The CDR3 runs 16 residues. J lost 5 bases, V lost 3 bases, and 6 bases had no gene match. The germline V gene encodes CDR1 MNHNY and CDR2 SVGAGI (reference sequence). The CDR3 nucleotides read TGTGCCAGCAGTTATCGGCTAGCGGGAGATACCGGGGAGCTGTTTTTT. It yields the protein CASSYRLAGDTGELFF.

This clonotype was recorded a few times. V and J are TRBV29-1 and TRBJ1-2; 8 bases fit TRBD1. The length of the CDR3 is 12 residues. Germline V gene sequence: CDR1 SQVTM, CDR2 ANQGSEA. V lost 7 bases, J lost 4 bases, and 5 bases stayed unmatched. The CDR3 loop is CSAGQGAYGYTF. For the CDR3, the DNA is TGCAGCGCTGGACAGGGTGCCTATGGCTACACCTTC.

At least ten counts were recorded for this clonotype. The CDR3 region has the DNA TGTGCCACCAGCAGAGATACTATGACAGGGGAGACCCAGTACTTC. Its translation is CATSRDTMTGETQYF. The genes are TRBV15 and TRBJ2-5; 7 positions agree with TRBD1. CDR1 and CDR2 from the germline V gene are LNHNV and YYDKDF (reference sequence). The CDR3 covers 15 residues. J gave up 5 bases and V 0 bases, and 6 bases lay outside the gene matches.

This clonotype was seen a few times. The chain couples TRBV2 to TRBJ2-5; 9 positions agree with TRBD2. There are 17 residues in the CDR3. CDR1 is SNHLY and CDR2 is FYNNEI in the germline V gene. V was pared by 5 bases and J by 4 bases, with 14 bases of the junction left unmatched. The CDR3: CASSTEESGLALETQYF. CDR3 DNA: TGTGCCAGCAGTACTGAAGAATCGGGACTAGCCCTAGAGACCCAGTACTTC.

This clonotype was picked up many times. V is TRBV19 and J is TRBJ2-7; D gene ambiguous. V dropped 5 bases and J dropped 4 bases, with 12 bases sitting between them. The germline V gene encodes CDR1 LNHDA and CDR2 SQIVND (reference sequence). The CDR3 consists of 13 residues. The CDR3 reads CASSAMGPYEQYF. CDR3 DNA: TGTGCCAGTAGTGCGATGGGCCCTTACGAGCAGTACTTC.

At least ten counts were recorded for this clonotype. The CDR3 is CATSRDAGSEKLFF. The DNA for the CDR3 is TGTGCCACCAGCAGAGATGCAGGGAGCGAAAAACTGTTTTTT. This chain connects TRBV15 to TRBJ1-4, with a possible D match to TRBD1 (5 bases). CDR3 length: 14 residues. V lost 0 bases to trimming and J lost 8 bases, with 10 bases between them. The germline CDR1 and CDR2 sequences are LNHNV and YYDKDF (reference sequence).

This clonotype was seen a handful of times. The CDR3 loop is CASSVISLVGVGEQYF. CDR3 in DNA: TGTGCCAGCAGTGTTATCTCACTCGTCGGTGTGGGCGAGCAGTACTTC. The chain recombines TRBV2 with TRBJ2-7; D remains unclear. Trimming removed 4 bases from V and 6 bases from J, with 22 bases in between. Germline assignment: CDR1 SNHLY and CDR2 FYNNEI. There are 16 residues in the CDR3.

The chain carries TRBV28 and TRBJ2-7, with TRBD2 as a possible D gene (5 bases). The CDR3 runs to 13 residues. Trimming removed 8 bases at V and 3 bases at J, with 14 bases between. Per germline, CDR1 MDHEN and CDR2 SYDVKM. The DNA of the CDR3 is TGTGCCAGCGTCGAACTCCGGGACTACGAGCAGTACTTC. The encoded protein is CASVELRDYEQYF.

The table lists this clonotype with many counts. The V and J genes are TRBV7-3 and TRBJ2-5, with TRBD1 as a possible D gene (5 bases). CDR3 length equals 14 residues. Germline CDR1 SGHTA, CDR2 FQGTGA. Trimming stripped 5 bases from V and 3 bases from J, with 13 bases between. The CDR3 bases are TGTGCCAGCAGCGCACAGCCAGGGAAAGAGACCCAGTACTTC. Translating gives CASSAQPGKETQYF.

This clonotype was observed a few times. The chain couples TRBV6-5 to TRBJ1-5; tentatively, D is TRBD1 (6 bases). Germline lookup yields CDR1 MNHEY and CDR2 SVGAGI. This CDR3 contains 14 residues. Trimming removed 7 bases at V and 1 base at J, with 11 bases between. The CDR3 spells CASNPTGSNQPQHF. The DNA for the CDR3 is TGTGCCAGCAACCCCACAGGGAGCAATCAGCCCCAGCATTTT.

A note on this clonotype: A much larger clone sits a single nucleotide away, making a read error possible. The genes are TRBV20-1 and TRBJ2-7; TRBD2 is a possible D gene (6 bases). The V and J ends lost 6 bases and 3 bases respectively, with 15 bases between them. In germline, CDR1 is DFQATT, CDR2 SNEGSKA (reference sequence). CDR3 size: 13 residues. The CDR3 region has the DNA TGCAGTGCGGGGACTCACCGCAACTACGAGCAGTACTTC. Amino acid sequence: CSAGTHRNYEQYF.

The chain employs TRBV15 and TRBJ1-4; 9 bases are a match to TRBD1. V was pared by 10 bases and J by 0 bases, with 9 bases of the junction left unmatched. CDR1 LNHNV and CDR2 YYDKDF come from the germline V gene (reference sequence). This CDR3 has 16 amino acids. CDR3 sequence reads: CASSDRQGATNEKLFF. As DNA, the CDR3 is TGTGCCAGCAGTGACAGACAGGGGGCAACTAATGAAAAACTGTTTTTT.

Of note for this clonotype: This sequence may be a read error, since a much larger clone differs from it by one base. The gene calls are TRBV5-5 and TRBJ1-4, with D hard to call. Trimming removed 1 base at V and 4 bases at J, with 8 bases between. The CDR3 covers 14 residues. Germline lookup yields CDR1 SGHKS and CDR2 YYEKEE (reference sequence). CDR3 sequence reads: CASSLPHVNEKLFF. The CDR3 nucleotides read TGTGCCAGCAGCTTGCCGCATGTTAATGAAAAACTGTTTTTT.

This clonotype was recorded many times. The genes are TRBV20-1 and TRBJ2-5; possibly TRBD1 or TRBD2 for D (6 bases each). Germline CDR1 reads DFQATT; CDR2 reads SNEGSKA (reference sequence). V was cut by 6 bases and J by 2 bases, with 19 bases left in between. The CDR3 totals 15 residues. CDR3 bases: TGCAGTGCGACACCTCCGGGGGCTAGACAAGAGACCCAGTACTTC. As protein: CSATPPGARQETQYF.

CDR3 DNA sequence: TGTGCCAGCAGTTTTAAAAAAACGGGACAGTGGCTCTATGGCTACACCTTC. Encoded protein: CASSFKKTGQWLYGYTF. The chain employs TRBV28 and TRBJ1-2; 7 bases line up with TRBD1. The V gene end was trimmed by 3 bases and the J gene end by 4 bases; junction bases not matched to a gene: 14. In germline, CDR1 is MDHEN, CDR2 SYDVKM. The CDR3 runs 17 residues.

V and J are TRBV2 and TRBJ2-2; TRBD2 might be the D (7 bases). The V gene lost 5 bases and the J gene lost 5 bases, with 12 bases spanning the gap. The CDR3 has 14 amino acids. Germline CDR1 reads SNHLY; CDR2 reads FYNNEI. The CDR3 loop is CASSSGGETGELFF. The CDR3, as DNA: TGTGCCAGCAGTTCGGGGGGCGAGACCGGGGAGCTGTTTTTT.

This clonotype has a count of ten or more. The chain joins TRBV11-2 to TRBJ1-1; D not resolved. Between the trimmed V and J ends, which lost 1 base and 9 bases, there was a span of 12 bases. The germline gives CDR1 SGHAT, CDR2 FQNNGV. The CDR3 runs to 13 residues. CDR3 region: CASSLAPSQQAFF. DNA for the CDR3: TGTGCCAGCAGCTTAGCCCCATCCCAACAAGCTTTCTTT.

This clonotype was counted between two and nine times. J is TRBJ2-3 and V is TRBV9; 9 bases agree with TRBD2. The CDR3 sequence is 16 residues long. Per the germline V gene, CDR1 is SGDLS and CDR2 is YYNGEE. V shed 2 bases and J 0 bases; nucleotides not matched to a gene: 4. CDR3 sequence reads: CASSVWSGGSTDTQYF. CDR3 coding DNA: TGTGCCAGCAGCGTGTGGAGCGGGGGGAGCACAGATACGCAGTATTTT.

The chain couples TRBV2 to TRBJ1-6; D perhaps matches TRBD1 (6 bases). The CDR3 spans 15 residues. The germline CDR1 and CDR2 sequences are SNHLY and FYNNEI. V was trimmed by 4 bases and J by 3 bases, leaving 10 bases between them. DNA of the CDR3: TGTGCCAGCAGTGCGCGACAGGTCTATAATTCACCCCTCCACTTT. Residues: CASSARQVYNSPLHF.

In this sample, this clonotype turned up a few times. This chain links TRBV5-1 with TRBJ2-7; 12 nucleotides line up with TRBD1. Per germline, CDR1 SGHRS and CDR2 YFSETQ. This CDR3 region has 15 residues. The V segment lost 2 bases and the J segment 5 bases; nucleotides outside the gene matches: 5. The CDR3 sequence: CASSFRDRGPNEQYF. For the CDR3, the DNA is TGCGCCAGCAGCTTCCGGGACAGGGGGCCGAACGAGCAGTACTTC.

The rearrangement uses TRBV7-2 and TRBJ1-1; perhaps TRBD1 as D (6 bases). The length of the CDR3 is 14 residues. Germline V gives CDR1 SGHTA, CDR2 FQGNSA. Trimming removed 1 base at V and 9 bases at J, with 15 bases between. The CDR3 sequence is CASSLVQGRAQAFF. The CDR3 DNA reads as TGTGCCAGCAGCTTAGTTCAGGGGAGGGCCCAAGCTTTCTTT.

This rearrangement joins TRBV7-9 to TRBJ2-5; perhaps TRBD1 as D (5 bases). Between the trimmed V and J ends, which lost 5 bases and 9 bases, there was a span of 16 bases. The CDR3 is 13 amino acids. Germline CDR1 SEHNR, CDR2 FQNEAQ (reference sequence). The chain's CDR3 is CASSIDSRQPQYF. The CDR3, as DNA: TGTGCCAGCAGCATCGACAGTCGCCAGCCCCAGTACTTC.

In its sample, this clonotype was seen many times. This rearrangement joins TRBV7-2 to TRBJ2-5; TRBD2 aligns across 7 bases. Germline V gene lookup returns CDR1 SGHTA and CDR2 FQGNSA. The J segment lost 5 bases and the V segment lost 4 bases, leaving 10 bases of the junction unmatched. The CDR3 covers 15 residues. The CDR3 coding sequence is TGTGCCAGCAGCTCCCTGGGGAGGGCAGGGGAGACCCAGTACTTC. Translated: CASSSLGRAGETQYF.

This clonotype was counted between two and nine times. The chain is built from TRBV15 and TRBJ1-2; the match to TRBD1 covers 7 bases. The CDR3 is 14 amino acids. In germline, CDR1 is LNHNV, CDR2 YYDKDF (reference sequence). V dropped 5 bases and J dropped 5; count of bases not matched to a gene: 8. CDR3 protein: CATSEETGSYGYTF. DNA of the CDR3: TGTGCCACCAGCGAGGAGACAGGGTCTTATGGCTACACCTTC.